These 15 T cell receptor beta chains share one sample of origin, sequenced in a study of blood T cell repertoires in COVID-19. The protocol was immunoSEQ multiplex PCR, while the TCRdb copy is restricted to in-frame clones and leaves out a portion. Among fewer than 150,000 clones listed, 75% to 90% were seen once. Sequences were obtained from peripheral blood. These receptors were obtained from a human donor in a cohort sampled during active COVID-19.

The gene calls are TRBV5-6 and TRBJ1-2, with 8 bases that match TRBD1. The V and J ends lost 4 bases and 7 bases, in that order; junction bases with no gene match: 9. The CDR3 consists of 14 residues. Germline V CDR1 and CDR2: SGHDT, YYEEEE. The CDR3 nucleotides are TGTGCCAGCAGCCCACAGAGGACAGGGTTTGGCTACACCTTC. Translation: CASSPQRTGFGYTF.

The chain recombines TRBV6-2 or TRBV6-3 with TRBJ2-2, with D hard to call. In germline, CDR1 is MNHEY, CDR2 SVGEGT. Trimming shortened V by 1 base and J by 3 bases, and 6 bases separated the two germline ends. This CDR3 spans 14 amino acids. CDR3 nucleotides: TGTGCCAGCAGTTACTTTGTCGACACCGGGGAGCTGTTTTTT. This sequence encodes CASSYFVDTGELFF.

The chain carries TRBV7-9 and TRBJ2-3; 9 nucleotides match TRBD1. V dropped 5 bases and J dropped 7; count of bases not matched to a gene: 13. Per the germline V gene, CDR1 is SEHNR and CDR2 is FQNEAQ (reference sequence). The CDR3 runs 16 residues. The CDR3 here is CASSPLGGQGTHTQYF. CDR3 DNA sequence: TGTGCCAGCAGCCCACTTGGGGGACAGGGTACCCATACGCAGTATTTT.

This clone was picked up one time. The chain uses TRBV19 and TRBJ1-6, with D unresolved. The CDR3 runs 13 residues. Germline values: CDR1 LNHDA, CDR2 SQIVND (reference sequence). Between the trimmed V and J ends, which lost 7 bases and 8 bases, there was a span of 12 bases. The CDR3: CASNSERDSPLHF. For the CDR3, the DNA is TGTGCCAGTAATTCAGAGCGTGATTCACCCCTCCACTTT.

J is TRBJ2-3 and V is TRBV7-9; 8 bases fit TRBD2. The CDR3 extends over 14 amino acids. V gave up 5 bases and J gave up 2 bases; unmatched junction bases: 3. Per the germline V gene, CDR1 is SEHNR and CDR2 is FQNEAQ (reference sequence). CDR3 protein: CASSLSGNTDTQYF. The CDR3 region has the DNA TGTGCCAGCAGCCTTAGCGGGAACACAGATACGCAGTATTTT.

The rearrangement joins TRBV7-6 to TRBJ2-1; the match to TRBD1 covers 8 bases. Germline V gene lookup returns CDR1 SGHVS and CDR2 FNYEAQ. The CDR3 totals 16 residues. The V and J ends lost 2 bases and 4 bases, in that order; junction bases with no gene match: 7. The CDR3 DNA is TGTGCCAGCAGCTTAAAGGTACAGGGGGAATACAATGAGCAGTTCTTC. Translation: CASSLKVQGEYNEQFF.

The V and J genes are TRBV30 and TRBJ1-2; perhaps TRBD1 as D (5 bases). Trimming removed 4 bases at V and 8 bases at J, with 17 bases between. The CDR3 has 13 residues. Germline V gives CDR1 GTSNPN, CDR2 SVGIG (reference sequence). The CDR3 bases are TGTGCCTGGACCCCCGGGGGTCGCCGGGGCTACACCTTC. Amino acid sequence: CAWTPGGRRGYTF. Supplemented by reference TRBV30 and TRBJ1-2, the full variable domain reads SQTIHQWPATLVQPVGSPLSLECTVEGTSNPNLYWYRQAAGRGLQLLFYSVGIGQISSEVPQNLSASRPQDRQFILSSKKLLLSDSGFYLCAWTPGGRRGYTFGSGTRLTVV.

A single count supports this clone. The chain employs TRBV15 and TRBJ1-1; D remains ambiguous. Trimming left V 1 base short and J 3 bases short, with 3 bases between. Per the germline V gene, CDR1 is LNHNV and CDR2 is YYDKDF (reference sequence). The CDR3 length is 12 residues. The CDR3 sequence: CATSRGHTEAFF. The CDR3 nucleotides read TGTGCCACCAGCAGAGGGCACACTGAAGCTTTCTTT.

The genes are TRBV11-2 and TRBJ1-3; a weak D match, TRBD1 (6 bases). Per the germline V gene, CDR1 is SGHAT and CDR2 is FQNNGV. This CDR3 contains 16 residues. The germline V and J ends were trimmed by 2 bases and 2 bases, with 13 bases remaining between them. The DNA of the CDR3 is TGTGCCAGCAGCTTACGGAACAGGGCTGCTGGAAACACCATATATTTT. Residues: CASSLRNRAAGNTIYF.

This clone turned up a few times. CDR3: CASSTPTGGGTEAFF. The CDR3 DNA is TGTGCCAGCAGCACCCCGACAGGGGGAGGAACTGAAGCTTTCTTT. This sequence joins TRBV5-4 and TRBJ1-1; TRBD1 agrees at 9 bases. This CDR3 has 15 residues. Trimming cost V 4 bases and J 5 bases; bases outside gene matches: 9. CDR1 is SGHNT, CDR2 YYREEE, per germline (reference sequence).

This chain uses TRBV7-2 with TRBJ1-1; no firm D call. Germline-derived CDR1 and CDR2 are SGHTA and FQGNSA. The CDR3 consists of 14 residues. V lost 5 bases to trimming and J lost 0 bases, with 10 bases between them. CDR3 residues: CASSTEFMNTEAFF. The CDR3 region has the DNA TGTGCCAGCAGCACAGAGTTCATGAACACTGAAGCTTTCTTT.

This clone was seen a few times. The chain employs TRBV4-3 and TRBJ1-1; no clear D. Trimming shortened V by 0 bases and J by 1 base, and 6 bases separated the two germline ends. The CDR3 extends over 14 amino acids. The germline V gene encodes CDR1 LGHNA and CDR2 YSLEER. The CDR3 region has the DNA TGCGCCAGCAGCCAAGATGGGCCGAACACTGAAGCTTTCTTT. Translating it yields CASSQDGPNTEAFF.

The chain has TRBV11-3 and TRBJ2-4; D not resolved. The CDR3 spans 13 residues. CDR1 SGHNT and CDR2 YENEEA come from the germline V gene. Trimming pared 1 base from V and 6 bases from J, leaving 7 bases between. The CDR3 sequence is CASSLVPGNIQYF. The CDR3 DNA is TGTGCCAGCAGCTTAGTCCCGGGAAACATTCAGTACTTC.

The V call is TRBV6-1, the J call TRBJ1-3; D ambiguous. Trimming cost V 4 bases and J 2 bases, with 15 bases left between them. CDR1 is MNHNS, CDR2 SASEGT, per germline. This CDR3 spans 16 amino acids. CDR3 protein: CASSVSTYEAGNTIYF. CDR3 nucleotide sequence: TGTGCCAGCAGTGTTTCGACCTACGAGGCTGGAAACACCATATATTTT.

This chain links TRBV19 with TRBJ2-7; D not certain. Trimming took off 4 bases at V and 3 bases at J, with 19 bases between the two ends. This CDR3 spans 16 amino acids. Germline CDR1 reads LNHDA; CDR2 reads SQIVND (reference sequence). The CDR3 loop is CASSKELSHAYYEQYF. The CDR3 nucleotides read TGTGCCAGTAGTAAGGAACTTAGCCACGCCTACTACGAGCAGTACTTC.